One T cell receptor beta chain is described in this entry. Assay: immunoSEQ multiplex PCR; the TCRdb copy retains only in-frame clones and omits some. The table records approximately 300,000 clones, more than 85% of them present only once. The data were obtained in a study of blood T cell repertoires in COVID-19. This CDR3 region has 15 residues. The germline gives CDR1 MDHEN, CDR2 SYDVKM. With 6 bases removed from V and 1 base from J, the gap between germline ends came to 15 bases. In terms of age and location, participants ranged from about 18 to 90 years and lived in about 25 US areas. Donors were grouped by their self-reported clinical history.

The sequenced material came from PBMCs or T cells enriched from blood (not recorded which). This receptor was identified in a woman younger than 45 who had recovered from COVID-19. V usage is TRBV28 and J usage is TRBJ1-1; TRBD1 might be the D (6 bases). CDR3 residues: CASRSPTGRNTEAFF. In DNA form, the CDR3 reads TGTGCCAGCAGGAGCCCAACAGGGAGGAACACTGAAGCTTTCTTT.